These 9 T cell receptor beta chains originate from one sample sequenced in a study of blood T cell repertoires in COVID-19. Clones were sequenced by immunoSEQ multiplex PCR, and TCRdb holds only the in-frame ones, with some missing. The table shows 30,000 to 50,000 clones, with 75% to 90% occurring only once. The sample taken for sequencing was peripheral blood. The receptors were gathered from a man aged 45-60 years with active or convalescent COVID-19.

This chain connects TRBV11-2 to TRBJ2-7; TRBD1 aligns across 8 bases. Germline values: CDR1 SGHAT, CDR2 FQNNGV. This CDR3 contains 13 residues. The J segment lost 1 base and the V segment lost 5 bases, leaving 1 base of the junction unmatched. The CDR3 region is CASSGQGSYEQYF. As DNA, the CDR3 is TGTGCCAGCAGCGGACAGGGATCCTACGAGCAGTACTTC.

The DNA for the CDR3 is TGTGCCAGCAGTGTCACAGGGGGCGGGAATCAGCCCCAGCATTTT. Translated, it gives CASSVTGGGNQPQHF. The J gene is TRBJ1-5, the V gene TRBV6-4, with 9 bases aligning to TRBD1. Per germline, CDR1 MRHNA and CDR2 SNTAGT. V lost 4 bases, J lost 4 bases, and 5 bases stayed unmatched. The CDR3 is 15 residues long.

In this sample, this clone turned up a few times. This chain uses TRBV5-4 with TRBJ1-4; D is uncertain. V was trimmed by 4 bases and J by 5 bases, leaving 15 bases between them. The CDR3 has 15 residues. CDR1 is SGHNT and CDR2 is YYREEE in the germline V gene (reference sequence). In DNA form, the CDR3 reads TGTGCCAGCAGCAGTCAGCGGGCCCCAAATGAAAAACTGTTTTTT. As protein: CASSSQRAPNEKLFF.

The chain links TRBV7-9 to TRBJ1-2, with TRBD1 matching 7 bases. This CDR3 is built from 15 residues. CDR1 is SEHNR and CDR2 is FQNEAQ in the germline V gene (reference sequence). V lost 1 base, J lost 4 bases, and 6 bases stayed unmatched. CDR3 amino acids: CASSLGDRGVYGYTF. Written as DNA, the CDR3 is TGTGCCAGCAGCTTAGGGGACAGAGGGGTCTATGGCTACACCTTC.

CDR3 in DNA: TGTGCCAGCAATGGGCCCATGAACACTGAAGCTTTCTTT. As protein: CASNGPMNTEAFF. The chain has TRBV6-6 and TRBJ1-1; D unresolved. With 7 bases removed from V and 0 bases from J, the gap between germline ends came to 9 bases. The germline gives CDR1 MNHNY, CDR2 SVGAGI (reference sequence). CDR3 size: 13 residues.

The gene calls are TRBV3-1 (or the pseudogene TRBV3-2) and TRBJ2-7, with no clear D. V was shortened by 0 bases and J by 4 bases, with 7 bases between the two germline ends. The germline CDR1 and CDR2 sequences are LGHDT and YNNKEL (reference sequence). This CDR3 has 13 residues. The CDR3 region has the DNA TGTGCCAGCAGCCAAGATCCCACATACGAGCAGTACTTC. Amino acid sequence: CASSQDPTYEQYF.

This sequence joins TRBV2 and TRBJ1-2, with 9 nucleotides matching TRBD1. The CDR3 length is 14 residues. J gave up 3 bases and V 6 bases, and 5 bases lay outside the gene matches. CDR1 and CDR2 (germline): SNHLY, FYNNEI. The CDR3 DNA reads as TGTGCCAGCAGCGAACAGGGGGCTTACTATGGCTACACCTTC. Translated, it gives CASSEQGAYYGYTF.

V usage is TRBV2 and J usage is TRBJ2-5; D not certain. The V end lost 2 bases, the J end lost 6 bases, and 10 bases lay between the germline ends. This CDR3 spans 13 amino acids. Looked up from germline, CDR1 is SNHLY and CDR2 is FYNNEI. CDR3 in amino acids: CASSENPGQTQYF. The CDR3 DNA sequence: TGTGCCAGCAGTGAAAACCCAGGCCAGACCCAGTACTTC.

For the CDR3, the DNA is TGTGCCTGGAGGATCCCCGGGACAGTCTATGGCTACACCTTC. It translates to CAWRIPGTVYGYTF. J is TRBJ1-2 and V is TRBV30; 7 bases agree with TRBD1. J lost 4 bases, V lost 3 bases, and 8 bases had no gene match. Per germline, CDR1 GTSNPN and CDR2 SVGIG (reference sequence). This CDR3 has 14 residues.